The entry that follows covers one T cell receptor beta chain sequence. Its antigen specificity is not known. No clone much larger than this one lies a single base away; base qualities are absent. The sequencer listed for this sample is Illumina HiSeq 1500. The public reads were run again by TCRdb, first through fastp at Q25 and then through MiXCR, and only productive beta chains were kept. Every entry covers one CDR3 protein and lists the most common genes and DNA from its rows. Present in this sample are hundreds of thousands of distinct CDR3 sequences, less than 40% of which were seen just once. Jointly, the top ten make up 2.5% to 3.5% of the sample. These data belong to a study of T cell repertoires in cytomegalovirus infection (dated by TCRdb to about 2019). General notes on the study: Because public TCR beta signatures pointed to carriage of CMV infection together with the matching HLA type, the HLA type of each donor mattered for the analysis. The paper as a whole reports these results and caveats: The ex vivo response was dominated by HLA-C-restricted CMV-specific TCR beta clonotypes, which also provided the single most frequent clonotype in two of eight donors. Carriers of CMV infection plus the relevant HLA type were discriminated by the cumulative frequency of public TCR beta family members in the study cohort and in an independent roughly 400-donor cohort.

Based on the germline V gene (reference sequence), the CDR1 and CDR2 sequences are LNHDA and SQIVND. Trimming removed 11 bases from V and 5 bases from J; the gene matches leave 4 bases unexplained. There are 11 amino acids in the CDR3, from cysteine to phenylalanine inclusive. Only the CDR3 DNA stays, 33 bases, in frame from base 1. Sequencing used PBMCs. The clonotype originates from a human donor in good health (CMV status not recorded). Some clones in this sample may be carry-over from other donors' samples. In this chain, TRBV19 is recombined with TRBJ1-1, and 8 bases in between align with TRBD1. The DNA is TGTGCCGTAACAGGGGGGACTGAAGCTTTCTTT. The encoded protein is CAVTGGTEAFF. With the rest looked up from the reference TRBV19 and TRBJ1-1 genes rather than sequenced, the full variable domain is DGGITQSPKYLFRKEGQNVTLSCEQNLNHDAMYWYRQDPGQGLRLIYYSQIVNDFQKGDIAEGYSVSREKKESFPLTVTSAQKNPTAFYLCAVTGGTEAFFGQGTRLTVV.